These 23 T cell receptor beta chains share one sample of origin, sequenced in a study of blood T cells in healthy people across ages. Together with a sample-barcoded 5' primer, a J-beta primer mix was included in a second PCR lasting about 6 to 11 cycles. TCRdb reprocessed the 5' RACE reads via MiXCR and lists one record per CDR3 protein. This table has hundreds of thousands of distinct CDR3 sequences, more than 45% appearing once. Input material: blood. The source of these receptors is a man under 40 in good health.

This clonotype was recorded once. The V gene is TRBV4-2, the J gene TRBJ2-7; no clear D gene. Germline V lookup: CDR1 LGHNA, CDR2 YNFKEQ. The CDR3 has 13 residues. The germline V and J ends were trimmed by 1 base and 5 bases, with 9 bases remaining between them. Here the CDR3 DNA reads TGTGCCAGCAGCCAAGCTACTCTAGACGAGCAGTACTTC. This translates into CASSQATLDEQYF.

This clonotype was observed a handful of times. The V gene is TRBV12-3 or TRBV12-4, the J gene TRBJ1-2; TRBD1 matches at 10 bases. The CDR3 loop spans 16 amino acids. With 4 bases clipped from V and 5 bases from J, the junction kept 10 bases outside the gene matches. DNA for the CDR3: TGTGCCAGCAGTTATGCCGTGGGACAGGGGTTATATGGCTACACCTTC. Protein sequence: CASSYAVGQGLYGYTF.

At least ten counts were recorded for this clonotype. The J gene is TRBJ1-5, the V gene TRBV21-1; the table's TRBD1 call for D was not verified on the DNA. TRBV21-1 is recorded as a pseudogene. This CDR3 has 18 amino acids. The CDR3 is CASSCRDREVNSNQPQHF. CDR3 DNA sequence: TGTGCCAGCAGCTGCCGGGACAGGGAGGTCAATAGCAATCAGCCCCAGCATTTT.

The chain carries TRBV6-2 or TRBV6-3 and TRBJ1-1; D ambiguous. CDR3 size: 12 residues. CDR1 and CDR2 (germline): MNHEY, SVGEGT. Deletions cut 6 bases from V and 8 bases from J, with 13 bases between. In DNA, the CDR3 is TGTGCCAGCAGCTCCAAGGCTCCCGAAGCTTTCTTT. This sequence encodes CASSSKAPEAFF.

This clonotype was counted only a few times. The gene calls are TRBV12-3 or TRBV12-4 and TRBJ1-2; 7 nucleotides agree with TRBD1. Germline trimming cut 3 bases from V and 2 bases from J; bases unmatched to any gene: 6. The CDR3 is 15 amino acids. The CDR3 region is CASSFSTGANYGYTF. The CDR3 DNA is TGTGCCAGCAGTTTTAGTACAGGGGCCAACTATGGCTACACCTTC.

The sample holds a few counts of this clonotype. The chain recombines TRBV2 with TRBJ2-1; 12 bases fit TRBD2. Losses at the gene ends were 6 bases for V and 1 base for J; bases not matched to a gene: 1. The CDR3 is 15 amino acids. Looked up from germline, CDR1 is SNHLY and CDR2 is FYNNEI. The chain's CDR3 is CASSGLAGSYNEQFF. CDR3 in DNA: TGTGCCAGCAGCGGACTAGCGGGGTCCTACAATGAGCAGTTCTTC.

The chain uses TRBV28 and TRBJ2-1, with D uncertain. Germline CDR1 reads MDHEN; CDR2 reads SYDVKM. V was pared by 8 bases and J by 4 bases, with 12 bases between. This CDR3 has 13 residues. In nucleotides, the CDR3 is TGTGCCAGCGCAACTCCTCTGTACAATGAGCAGTTCTTC. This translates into CASATPLYNEQFF. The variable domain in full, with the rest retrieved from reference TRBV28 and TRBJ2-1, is DVKVTQSSRYLVKRTGEKVFLECVQDMDHENMFWYRQDPGLGLRLIYFSYDVKMKEKGDIPEGYSVSREKKERFSLILESASTNQTSMYLCASATPLYNEQFFGPGTRLTVL.

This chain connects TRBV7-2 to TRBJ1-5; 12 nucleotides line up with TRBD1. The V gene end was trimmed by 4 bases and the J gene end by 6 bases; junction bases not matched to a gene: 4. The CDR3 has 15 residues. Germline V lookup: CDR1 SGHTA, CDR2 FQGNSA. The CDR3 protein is CASSWDRGPGQPQHF. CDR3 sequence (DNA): TGTGCCAGCAGCTGGGACAGGGGGCCGGGTCAGCCCCAGCATTTT.

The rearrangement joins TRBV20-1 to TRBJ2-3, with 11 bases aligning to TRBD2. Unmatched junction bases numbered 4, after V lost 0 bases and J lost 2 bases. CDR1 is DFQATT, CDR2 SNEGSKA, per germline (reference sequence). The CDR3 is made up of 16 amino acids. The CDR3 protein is CSARDRLAGNTDTQYF. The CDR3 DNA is TGCAGTGCTAGAGATCGACTAGCGGGGAACACAGATACGCAGTATTTT.

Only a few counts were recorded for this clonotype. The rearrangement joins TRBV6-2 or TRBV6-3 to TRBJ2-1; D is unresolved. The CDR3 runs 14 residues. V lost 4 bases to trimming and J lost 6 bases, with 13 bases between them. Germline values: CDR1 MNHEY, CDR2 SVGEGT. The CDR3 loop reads CASSFVPDFNEQFF. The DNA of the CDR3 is TGTGCCAGCAGTTTTGTGCCCGACTTCAATGAGCAGTTCTTC.

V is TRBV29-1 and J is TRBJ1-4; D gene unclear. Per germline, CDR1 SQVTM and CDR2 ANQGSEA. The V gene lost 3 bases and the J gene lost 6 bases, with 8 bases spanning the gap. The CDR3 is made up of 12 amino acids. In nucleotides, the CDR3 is TGCAGCGTTGATCTCGGGGATGAAAAACTGTTTTTT. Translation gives CSVDLGDEKLFF.

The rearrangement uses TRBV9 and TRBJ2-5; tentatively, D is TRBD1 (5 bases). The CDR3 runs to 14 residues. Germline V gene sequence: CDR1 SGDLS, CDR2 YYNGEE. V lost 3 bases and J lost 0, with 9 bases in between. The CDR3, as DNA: TGTGCCAGCAGCGCCGGACACTACCAAGAGACCCAGTACTTC. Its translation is CASSAGHYQETQYF.

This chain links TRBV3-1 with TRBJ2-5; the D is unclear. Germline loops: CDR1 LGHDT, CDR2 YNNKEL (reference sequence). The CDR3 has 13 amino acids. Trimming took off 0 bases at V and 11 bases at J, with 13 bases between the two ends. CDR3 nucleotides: TGTGCCAGCAGCCAAGACTATAACAATGAGCAGTACTTC. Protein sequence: CASSQDYNNEQYF.

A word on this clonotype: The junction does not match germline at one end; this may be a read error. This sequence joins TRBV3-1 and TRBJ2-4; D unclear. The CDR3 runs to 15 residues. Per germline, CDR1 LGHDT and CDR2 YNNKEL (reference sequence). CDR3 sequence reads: CATQPSSVAKNIPYF. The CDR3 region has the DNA TGTGCCACCCAGCCAAGCTCGGTAGCCAAAAACATTCCGTACTTC. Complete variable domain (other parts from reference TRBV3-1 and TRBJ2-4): DTAVSQTPKYLVTQMGNDKSIKCEQNLGHDTMYWYKQDSKKFLKIMFSYNNKELIINETVPNRFSPKSPDKAHLNLHINSLELGDSAVYFCATQPSSVAKNIPYFGAGTRLSVL.

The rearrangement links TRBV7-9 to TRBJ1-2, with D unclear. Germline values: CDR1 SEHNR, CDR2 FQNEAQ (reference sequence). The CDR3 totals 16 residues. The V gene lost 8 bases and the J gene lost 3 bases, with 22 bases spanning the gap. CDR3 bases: TGTGCCAGCTCCCTAGACGCTTTGCGTTCTGACTATGGCTACACCTTC. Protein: CASSLDALRSDYGYTF.

CDR3 in DNA: TGTGCCAGCAAAGAATCCGGGACTAGGGGAGAGACCCAGTACTTC. It translates to CASKESGTRGETQYF. The chain combines TRBV6-5 with TRBJ2-5; 8 positions match TRBD2. Germline V gene sequence: CDR1 MNHEY, CDR2 SVGAGI. Unmatched junction bases numbered 11, after V lost 7 bases and J lost 4 bases. The CDR3 is made up of 15 amino acids.

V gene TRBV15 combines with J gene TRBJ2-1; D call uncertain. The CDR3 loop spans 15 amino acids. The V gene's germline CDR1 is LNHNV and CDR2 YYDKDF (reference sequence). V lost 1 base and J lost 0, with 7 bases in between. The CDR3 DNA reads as TGTGCCACCAGCAGAGGCAGACACTCCTACAATGAGCAGTTCTTC. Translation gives CATSRGRHSYNEQFF.

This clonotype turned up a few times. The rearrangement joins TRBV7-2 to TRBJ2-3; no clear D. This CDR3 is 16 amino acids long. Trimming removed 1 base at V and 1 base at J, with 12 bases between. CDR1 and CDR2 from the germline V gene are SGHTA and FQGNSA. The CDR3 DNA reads TGTGCCAGCAGCTTAGTAAAGTCTGAGGGCACAGATACGCAGTATTTT. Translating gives CASSLVKSEGTDTQYF.

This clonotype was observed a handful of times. The CDR3 reads CSARSIPGRTDTQYF. The CDR3 DNA reads TGCAGCGCTCGGTCCATCCCCGGGCGCACAGATACGCAGTATTTT. The chain combines TRBV29-1 with TRBJ2-3; D unclear. The V gene lost 7 bases and the J gene lost 1 base, with 18 bases spanning the gap. CDR1 and CDR2 (germline): SQVTM, ANQGSEA. The CDR3 runs to 15 residues.

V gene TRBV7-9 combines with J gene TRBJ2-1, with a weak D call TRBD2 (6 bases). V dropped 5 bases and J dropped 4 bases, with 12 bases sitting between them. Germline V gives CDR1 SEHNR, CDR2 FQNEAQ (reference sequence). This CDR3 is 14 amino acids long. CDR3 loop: CASSVMEGYNEQFF. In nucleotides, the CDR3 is TGTGCCAGCAGCGTCATGGAGGGGTACAATGAGCAGTTCTTC.

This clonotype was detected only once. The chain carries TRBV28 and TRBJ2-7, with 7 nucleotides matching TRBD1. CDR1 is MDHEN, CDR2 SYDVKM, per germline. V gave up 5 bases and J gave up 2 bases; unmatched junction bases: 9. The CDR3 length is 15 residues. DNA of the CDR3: TGTGCCAGCAGTCAGCCCCGGGACAGAGCCTACGAGCAGTACTTC. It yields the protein CASSQPRDRAYEQYF.

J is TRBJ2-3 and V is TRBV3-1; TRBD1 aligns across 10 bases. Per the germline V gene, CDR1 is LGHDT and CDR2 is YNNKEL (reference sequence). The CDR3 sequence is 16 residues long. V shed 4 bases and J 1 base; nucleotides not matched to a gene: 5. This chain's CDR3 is CASSPTGTGGTDTQYF. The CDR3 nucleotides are TGTGCCAGCAGCCCGACCGGGACAGGGGGCACAGATACGCAGTATTTT.

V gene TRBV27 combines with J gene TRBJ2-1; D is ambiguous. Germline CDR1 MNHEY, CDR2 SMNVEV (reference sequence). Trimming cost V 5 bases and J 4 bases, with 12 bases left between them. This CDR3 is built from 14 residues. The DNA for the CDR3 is TGTGCCAGCAGTCACGGATCTTCTTACAATGAGCAGTTCTTC. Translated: CASSHGSSYNEQFF.